Listed below are T cell receptor beta chains from one sample, sequenced in a study of CD8 T cells in Susac syndrome. Via MiXCR, TCRdb re-called the immunoSEQ multiplex PCR reads, giving one row per CDR3 protein. The data show 200,000 to 250,000 distinct CDR3 sequences, with just under 95% seen just once and around 0.067% held by the top ten. Material for sequencing was CD4+ T cells from PBMCs. The receptor source for this set is a human donor with multiple sclerosis. The CDR3 runs from the conserved cysteine through the conserved F or W. The D gene is left open where the match is weak. Some rows mark clone size as missing; the rest say once, few, many or name a class of expanded clone.

V gene: TRBV20-1
clone size: NA
J gene: TRBJ2-1
D gene: NA
CDR3 protein: CSAGHFYNEQFF
CDR3 DNA: TGCAGTGCCGGACATTTCTACAATGAGCAGTTCTTC

V gene: TRBV27
clone size: NA
J gene: TRBJ1-5
D gene: NA
CDR3 protein: CASSFNRVTQPQHF
CDR3 DNA: TGTGCCAGCAGTTTCAACAGGGTCACTCAGCCCCAGCATTTT

V gene: TRBV5-4
clone size: NA
J gene: TRBJ2-5
D gene: NA
CDR3 protein: CASSPPGGGETQYF
CDR3 DNA: TGTGCCAGCAGCCCCCCTGGGGGTGGAGAGACCCAGTACTTC

V gene: TRBV19
clone size: NA
J gene: TRBJ2-4
D gene: NA
CDR3 protein: CASSIKNRVAKNIQYF
CDR3 DNA: TGTGCCAGTAGTATCAAAAACAGGGTGGCCAAAAACATTCAGTACTTC

V gene: TRBV19
clone size: NA
J gene: TRBJ1-1
D gene: NA
CDR3 protein: CASSGTTNTEAFF
CDR3 DNA: TGTGCCAGTAGTGGGACAACTAACACTGAAGCTTTCTTT

V gene: TRBV7-8
clone size: few
J gene: TRBJ2-3
D gene: NA
CDR3 protein: CASSPLTSTDTQYF
CDR3 DNA: TGTGCCAGCAGCCCTCTTACTAGCACAGATACGCAGTATTTT

V gene: TRBV20-1
clone size: NA
J gene: TRBJ2-7
D gene: TRBD2
CDR3 protein: CSARDPAGGHYEQYF
CDR3 DNA: TGCAGTGCTAGAGATCCGGCGGGGGGGCACTACGAGCAGTACTTC

V gene: TRBV3-1
clone size: NA
J gene: TRBJ1-4
D gene: TRBD1
CDR3 protein: CASSPPGQGNEKLFF
CDR3 DNA: TGTGCCAGCAGCCCCCCGGGACAGGGGAATGAAAAACTGTTTTTT

V gene: TRBV30
clone size: NA
J gene: TRBJ2-5
D gene: TRBD1
CDR3 protein: CAWGAGQGSETQYF
CDR3 DNA: TGTGCCTGGGGGGCGGGACAGGGGAGTGAGACCCAGTACTTC

V gene: TRBV5-4
clone size: NA
J gene: TRBJ1-1
D gene: NA
CDR3 protein: CASSLGGAQNTEAFF
CDR3 DNA: TGTGCCAGCAGCTTGGGGGGGGCACAGAACACTGAAGCTTTCTTT

V gene: TRBV13
clone size: NA
J gene: TRBJ2-3
D gene: NA
CDR3 protein: CASSFPILLDGSSTDTQYF
CDR3 DNA: TGTGCCAGCAGCTTCCCCATCCTTTTGGACGGATCTAGCACAGATACGCAGTATTTT

V gene: TRBV5-8
clone size: once
J gene: TRBJ1-1
D gene: NA
CDR3 protein: CASSFQTGTVF
CDR3 DNA: TGTGCCAGCAGCTTTCAAACAGGGACGGTCTTT

V gene: TRBV7-9
clone size: NA
J gene: TRBJ1-2
D gene: TRBD1
CDR3 protein: CASSAGTGAWGYTF
CDR3 DNA: TGTGCCAGCAGCGCCGGGACAGGGGCTTGGGGCTACACCTTC

V gene: TRBV7-9
clone size: NA
J gene: TRBJ2-1
D gene: NA
CDR3 protein: CASSPRLAGEYEQFF
CDR3 DNA: TGTGCCAGCAGCCCCAGACTAGCAGGGGAATATGAGCAGTTCTTC

V gene: TRBV12-3/TRBV12-4
clone size: NA
J gene: TRBJ2-2
D gene: TRBD2
CDR3 protein: CASSPRDYPNTGELFF
CDR3 DNA: TGTGCCAGCAGTCCCCGGGACTATCCGAACACCGGGGAGCTGTTTTTT

V gene: TRBV4-2
clone size: NA
J gene: TRBJ2-3
D gene: TRBD2
CDR3 protein: CASSQAGTSGGADTQYF
CDR3 DNA: TGTGCCAGCAGCCAAGCCGGGACTAGCGGGGGGGCAGATACGCAGTATTTT

V gene: TRBV7-3
clone size: NA
J gene: TRBJ1-5
D gene: NA
CDR3 protein: CASSNPGGGNQPQHF
CDR3 DNA: TGTGCCAGCAGCAACCCCGGTGGGGGCAATCAGCCCCAGCATTTT

V gene: TRBV19
clone size: NA
J gene: TRBJ1-5
D gene: NA
CDR3 protein: CASNTPGVRQPQHF
CDR3 DNA: TGTGCCAGCAATACCCCAGGGGTTAGGCAGCCCCAGCATTTT

V gene: TRBV10-3
clone size: NA
J gene: TRBJ2-7
D gene: NA
CDR3 protein: CAISAEGTLPEQYF
CDR3 DNA: TGTGCCATCAGTGCGGAAGGAACGCTCCCCGAGCAGTACTTC

V gene: TRBV20-1
clone size: NA
J gene: TRBJ2-5
D gene: TRBD1
CDR3 protein: CSARGGQIQETQYF
CDR3 DNA: TGCAGTGCTAGAGGGGGACAGATCCAAGAGACCCAGTACTTC

V gene: TRBV5-4
clone size: once
J gene: TRBJ2-3
D gene: TRBD1
CDR3 protein: CASSSQGTYTDTQYF
CDR3 DNA: TGTGCCAGCAGCTCACAGGGGACCTACACAGATACGCAGTATTTT

V gene: TRBV12-3/TRBV12-4
clone size: NA
J gene: TRBJ2-1
D gene: TRBD2
CDR3 protein: CASSFGLSGGPYNEQFF
CDR3 DNA: TGTGCCAGCAGTTTTGGTCTGAGCGGGGGGCCCTACAATGAGCAGTTCTTC

V gene: TRBV20-1
clone size: once
J gene: TRBJ2-7
D gene: NA
CDR3 protein: CSASAGEDEQYF
CDR3 DNA: TGCAGTGCTAGCGCAGGGGAGGACGAGCAGTACTTC

V gene: TRBV20-1
clone size: NA
J gene: TRBJ2-4
D gene: NA
CDR3 protein: CSARGRGGSAVAKNIQYF
CDR3 DNA: TGCAGTGCTCGGGGACGAGGCGGGTCGGCTGTAGCCAAAAACATTCAGTACTTC

V gene: TRBV30
clone size: NA
J gene: TRBJ1-2
D gene: NA
CDR3 protein: CAWTSTGNYGYTF
CDR3 DNA: TGTGCCTGGACTTCTACAGGGAACTATGGCTACACCTTC

V gene: TRBV2
clone size: NA
J gene: TRBJ1-2
D gene: NA
CDR3 protein: CASSDSRQEIYGYTF
CDR3 DNA: TGTGCCAGCAGTGACTCGAGGCAGGAGATCTATGGCTACACCTTC

V gene: TRBV28
clone size: NA
J gene: TRBJ2-7
D gene: TRBD1
CDR3 protein: CASTENSGRGRYEQYF
CDR3 DNA: TGTGCCAGCACCGAGAATTCGGGCAGGGGGCGATACGAGCAGTACTTC

V gene: TRBV5-1
clone size: NA
J gene: TRBJ1-1
D gene: TRBD1
CDR3 protein: CASSAVTGANTEAFF
CDR3 DNA: TGCGCCAGCAGCGCGGTGACAGGGGCCAACACTGAAGCTTTCTTT

V gene: TRBV10-3
clone size: NA
J gene: TRBJ2-3
D gene: NA
CDR3 protein: CAIRTIGGPDTQYF
CDR3 DNA: TGTGCCATCAGAACGATAGGGGGACCAGATACGCAGTATTTT

V gene: TRBV20-1
clone size: NA
J gene: TRBJ1-1
D gene: NA
CDR3 protein: CSARAGAGAEAFF
CDR3 DNA: TGCAGTGCTAGAGCTGGGGCGGGGGCTGAAGCTTTCTTT

V gene: TRBV7-6
clone size: NA
J gene: TRBJ2-6
D gene: NA
CDR3 protein: CASTSGAPGANVLTF
CDR3 DNA: TGTGCCAGCACCTCCGGAGCTCCTGGGGCCAACGTCCTGACTTTC

V gene: TRBV29-1
clone size: NA
J gene: TRBJ1-1
D gene: TRBD1
CDR3 protein: CSVDGTGGTEAFF
CDR3 DNA: TGCAGCGTTGACGGGACAGGGGGCACTGAAGCTTTCTTT

V gene: TRBV29-1
clone size: NA
J gene: TRBJ1-4
D gene: NA
CDR3 protein: CSVDGGYGKLFF
CDR3 DNA: TGCAGCGTTGATGGGGGCTACGGAAAACTGTTTTTT

V gene: TRBV11-3
clone size: NA
J gene: TRBJ2-1
D gene: TRBD2
CDR3 protein: CASSPPGLAGVGEQFF
CDR3 DNA: TGTGCCAGCAGCCCCCCGGGACTAGCGGGAGTAGGTGAGCAGTTCTTC

V gene: TRBV20-1
clone size: NA
J gene: TRBJ1-6
D gene: NA
CDR3 protein: CSATRDASYNSPLHF
CDR3 DNA: TGCAGTGCTACAAGGGATGCCTCCTATAATTCACCCCTCCACTTT

V gene: TRBV29-1
clone size: NA
J gene: TRBJ1-2
D gene: NA
CDR3 protein: CSAGGGGNYGYTF
CDR3 DNA: TGCAGCGCCGGGGGAGGAGGGAACTATGGCTACACCTTC

V gene: TRBV10-3
clone size: NA
J gene: TRBJ1-5
D gene: TRBD1
CDR3 protein: CAISSAGGQPQHF
CDR3 DNA: TGTGCCATCAGCTCGGCAGGGGGTCAGCCCCAGCATTTT

V gene: TRBV12-3/TRBV12-4
clone size: NA
J gene: TRBJ1-5
D gene: TRBD1
CDR3 protein: CASSSRTGGINQPQHF
CDR3 DNA: TGTGCCAGCAGTTCCCGGACAGGGGGCATCAATCAGCCCCAGCATTTT

V gene: TRBV14
clone size: NA
J gene: TRBJ2-5
D gene: NA
CDR3 protein: CASSQNWETQYF
CDR3 DNA: TGTGCCAGCAGCCAGAATTGGGAGACCCAGTACTTC

V gene: TRBV5-4
clone size: NA
J gene: TRBJ2-1
D gene: NA
CDR3 protein: CASSAPPQGSYNEQFF
CDR3 DNA: TGTGCCAGCAGCGCCCCGCCCCAGGGGTCCTACAATGAGCAGTTCTTC

V gene: TRBV6-1
clone size: NA
J gene: TRBJ2-2
D gene: TRBD2
CDR3 protein: CASRSTGRAGDTGELFF
CDR3 DNA: TGTGCCAGCAGGAGCACCGGAAGGGCGGGAGACACCGGGGAGCTGTTTTTT

V gene: TRBV6-2/TRBV6-3
clone size: NA
J gene: TRBJ1-1
D gene: NA
CDR3 protein: CASSGLGARTEAFF
CDR3 DNA: TGTGCCAGCAGTGGCTTAGGGGCGCGCACTGAAGCTTTCTTT

V gene: TRBV5-5
clone size: NA
J gene: TRBJ2-7
D gene: TRBD2
CDR3 protein: CASKIGTSGYEQYF
CDR3 DNA: TGTGCCAGCAAGATTGGGACTAGCGGTTACGAGCAGTACTTC

V gene: TRBV7-3
clone size: NA
J gene: TRBJ1-1
D gene: NA
CDR3 protein: CASSLRGNLNTEAFF
CDR3 DNA: TGTGCCAGCAGCTTACGGGGAAACCTGAACACTGAAGCTTTCTTT

V gene: TRBV7-2
clone size: NA
J gene: TRBJ2-3
D gene: TRBD2
CDR3 protein: CASSRGGAHTDTQYF
CDR3 DNA: TGTGCCAGCAGCCGCGGGGGGGCTCACACAGATACGCAGTATTTT

V gene: TRBV6-1
clone size: NA
J gene: TRBJ1-6
D gene: TRBD1
CDR3 protein: CASSRTGGFRRSSYNSPLHF
CDR3 DNA: TGTGCCAGCAGTCGCACAGGGGGCTTTAGGAGGAGCTCCTATAATTCCCCCCTCCACTTT

V gene: TRBV6-1
clone size: once
J gene: TRBJ2-5
D gene: NA
CDR3 protein: CASSEGGPFQETQYF
CDR3 DNA: TGTGCCAGCAGTGAAGGAGGGCCTTTCCAAGAGACCCAGTACTTC

V gene: TRBV25-1
clone size: NA
J gene: TRBJ1-4
D gene: TRBD1
CDR3 protein: CASSQAGGSNEKLFF
CDR3 DNA: TGTGCCAGCTCTCAAGCAGGGGGATCTAATGAAAAACTGTTTTTT

V gene: TRBV29-1
clone size: NA
J gene: TRBJ1-6
D gene: TRBD1
CDR3 protein: CSVQTGGDSPLHF
CDR3 DNA: TGCAGCGTTCAGACAGGGGGCGATTCACCCCTCCACTTT